Listed here are 6 T cell receptor beta chains from one sample, sequenced in a study of T cell responses to AZD1222 COVID-19 vaccine. Sequencing used immunoSEQ multiplex PCR; TCRdb keeps in-frame clones, though not all of them. The sample carries about 98,000 clones, about four fifths recorded once. Here the sequenced sample was peripheral blood, taken on day 0 of AZD1222 vaccination. The receptors were sampled from an adult in good health.

The rearrangement links TRBV29-1 to TRBJ2-5; the D gene is possibly TRBD2 (5 bases). The CDR3 covers 15 residues. Trimming removed 7 bases from V and 1 base from J, with 19 bases in between. Germline V gives CDR1 SQVTM, CDR2 ANQGSEA. The CDR3 DNA follows: TGCAGCGCTAGCCCATCGGGCACAGCCCAAGAGACCCAGTACTTC. Translation gives CSASPSGTAQETQYF. The full variable domain, rest sourced from reference TRBV29-1 and TRBJ2-5, is SAVISQKPSRDICQRGTSLTIQCQVDSQVTMMFWYRQQPGQSLTLIATANQGSEATYESGFVIDKFPISRPNLTFSTLTVSNMSPEDSSIYLCSASPSGTAQETQYFGPGTRLLVL.

The chain couples TRBV12-3 or TRBV12-4 to TRBJ2-6; no clear D gene. The V and J ends lost 6 bases and 4 bases respectively, with 7 bases between them. The CDR3 totals 13 residues. Written as DNA, the CDR3 is TGTGCCAGCAGCCCAGGAGGGGCCAACGTCCTGACTTTC. Protein: CASSPGGANVLTF.

The chain recombines TRBV19 with TRBJ2-3; D might be TRBD2 (5 bases). The germline V gene encodes CDR1 LNHDA and CDR2 SQIVND (reference sequence). V lost 3 bases and J lost 6, with 13 bases in between. The CDR3 length is 14 residues. CDR3 in amino acids: CASSMFGEPDTQYF. The CDR3 DNA reads TGTGCCAGTAGTATGTTCGGGGAACCCGATACGCAGTATTTT.

V usage is TRBV6-6 and J usage is TRBJ2-5; D may be TRBD2 (6 bases). From germline, CDR1 is MNHNY and CDR2 SVGAGI (reference sequence). V was shortened by 7 bases and J by 4 bases, with 25 bases between the two germline ends. This CDR3 is 17 amino acids long. CDR3 bases: TGTGCCAGCATTCGGGATAGATTGGAGGGCGGTAGAGAGACCCAGTACTTC. Its protein product is CASIRDRLEGGRETQYF.

V is TRBV4-3 and J is TRBJ1-3; tentatively, D is TRBD1 (6 bases). Germline assignment: CDR1 LGHNA and CDR2 YSLEER. CDR3 length: 16 amino acids. Trimming stripped 0 bases from V and 1 base from J, with 10 bases between. In DNA form, the CDR3 reads TGCGCCAGCAGCCAAGACCCACAGGGTTCTGGAAACACCATATATTTT. It translates to CASSQDPQGSGNTIYF.

The chain carries TRBV19 and TRBJ2-3, with 13 bases aligning to TRBD2. Germline V lookup: CDR1 LNHDA, CDR2 SQIVND (reference sequence). CDR3 length: 16 amino acids. The ends lost 8 bases at V and 4 bases at J; junction bases unmatched: 9. The CDR3 bases are TGTGCCAGTCGGCGGACTAGCGGGAGTTTTGCAGATACGCAGTATTTT. This translates into CASRRTSGSFADTQYF.